This T cell receptor (beta chain) stems from a study of spatial heterogeneity in lung cancer. The time point: sample taken at primary tumor resection. Whole RNA came from tumor, nontumor lung or frozen PBMC and was sequenced without being sorted. Samples were donated by 72 untreated early-stage non-small cell lung cancer patients. In TCRdb, the 5' RACE reads were re-called with MiXCR into one record per CDR3 protein. The table has about 26,000 distinct CDR3 sequences, roughly 13% seen once; the top ten hold 25%. Broader study findings: Resection blood, more than follow-up blood, showed ubiquitous expanded tumor TCRs.

This CDR3 is built from 15 residues. The V gene lost 2 bases and the J gene lost 3 bases, with 14 bases spanning the gap. The germline gives CDR1 GTSNPN, CDR2 SVGIG (reference sequence). There are many counts of this clonotype. Its antigen is undetermined. The V call is TRBV30, the J call TRBJ1-5; D gene ambiguous. The clonotype was recovered from a female donor with early-stage non-small cell lung cancer. The input for sequencing was PBMCs, taken at surgery. CDR3 nucleotide sequence: TGTGCCTGGAGTTTCGGTACAGCAGACAATCAGCCCCAGCATTTT. This gives the protein CAWSFGTADNQPQHF.